The 17 T cell receptor beta chains given below trace back to one sample, sequenced in a study of T cell changes during pregnancy in multiple sclerosis. Measured with immunoSEQ multiplex PCR; TCRdb has only the in-frame clones, and not every one. The sample lists about 51,000 clones; roughly 93% were seen once. The sample was peripheral blood, taken in the second trimester of pregnancy. All receptors come from a female donor with multiple sclerosis, enrolled in a pregnancy study.

The chain combines TRBV4-3 with TRBJ1-2; no firm D call. The CDR3 length is 16 residues. Germline V CDR1 and CDR2: LGHNA, YSLEER. Trimming removed 0 bases at V and 6 bases at J, with 17 bases between. This CDR3 reads CASSQDGLGGSHGYTF. The CDR3 bases are TGCGCCAGCAGCCAAGATGGGTTAGGAGGGTCCCATGGCTACACCTTC.

This clone is deemed medium-sized. J is TRBJ2-5 and V is TRBV18, with 7 positions matching TRBD1. The CDR3 is made up of 17 amino acids. Germline V gene sequence: CDR1 KGHSH, CDR2 LQKENI. Unmatched junction bases numbered 12, after V lost 3 bases and J lost 2 bases. The CDR3 DNA sequence: TGTGCCAGCTCACCCTTTTTAGGACAGGCGCCTCAAGAGACCCAGTACTTC. It translates to CASSPFLGQAPQETQYF.

J is TRBJ1-4 and V is TRBV19; perhaps TRBD1 as D (6 bases). The germline V gene has CDR1 LNHDA and CDR2 SQIVND (reference sequence). The CDR3 consists of 15 residues. The V and J ends lost 4 bases and 0 bases respectively, with 9 bases between them. The CDR3 sequence is CASSRGQATNEKLFF. CDR3 nucleotide sequence: TGTGCCAGTAGTAGGGGACAAGCAACTAATGAAAAACTGTTTTTT. Full variable domain (outside the CDR3, taken from reference TRBV19 and TRBJ1-4): DGGITQSPKYLFRKEGQNVTLSCEQNLNHDAMYWYRQDPGQGLRLIYYSQIVNDFQKGDIAEGYSVSREKKESFPLTVTSAQKNPTAFYLCASSRGQATNEKLFFGSGTQLSVL.

This sequence joins TRBV5-1 and TRBJ2-5; D possibly corresponds to TRBD2 (5 bases). The CDR3 contains 14 residues. Germline CDR1 is SGHRS and CDR2 is YFSETQ. Deletions cut 0 bases from V and 5 bases from J, with 11 bases between. The CDR3 loop is CASSLEGRGETQYF. Here the CDR3 DNA reads TGCGCCAGCAGCTTGGAGGGCCGCGGGGAGACCCAGTACTTC.

This chain joins TRBV6-5 and TRBJ1-2, with D maybe TRBD1 (6 bases). The V end lost 6 bases, the J end lost 2 bases, and 10 bases lay between the germline ends. The CDR3 length is 13 residues. The germline gives CDR1 MNHEY, CDR2 SVGAGI. The DNA for the CDR3 is TGTGCCAGCAGAAAACAGGGCAACTATGGCTACACCTTC. Its translation: CASRKQGNYGYTF.

This chain connects TRBV28 to TRBJ1-1, with TRBD1 identical over 8 bases. Germline V gene sequence: CDR1 MDHEN, CDR2 SYDVKM. V dropped 4 bases and J dropped 6; count of bases not matched to a gene: 19. The CDR3 extends over 18 amino acids. CDR3 bases: TGTGCCAGCAGTTCTATGGATTCCCCGGACAGGGCCCGGGCTGAAGCTTTCTTT. Translating it yields CASSSMDSPDRARAEAFF.

This chain joins TRBV5-1 and TRBJ2-1, with D hard to call. The V gene's germline CDR1 is SGHRS and CDR2 YFSETQ. V was shortened by 2 bases and J by 0 bases, with 12 bases between the two germline ends. The CDR3 runs 16 residues. This CDR3 is CASSFRPVSSYNEQFF. DNA of the CDR3: TGCGCCAGCAGCTTTCGTCCGGTGAGCTCCTACAATGAGCAGTTCTTC.

The chain is built from TRBV7-2 and TRBJ2-1; TRBD1 is a possible D gene (6 bases). V was trimmed by 5 bases and J by 4 bases, leaving 12 bases between them. Germline V gene lookup returns CDR1 SGHTA and CDR2 FQGNSA. The CDR3 totals 14 residues. Here the CDR3 DNA reads TGTGCCAGCAGCATAGATCAGGGGTACAATGAGCAGTTCTTC. Translating it yields CASSIDQGYNEQFF. Filled out from reference TRBV7-2 and TRBJ2-1, the complete variable domain reads GAGVSQSPSNKVTEKGKDVELRCDPISGHTALYWYRQSLGQGLEFLIYFQGNSAPDKSGLPSDRFSAERTGGSVSTLTIQRTQQEDSAVYLCASSIDQGYNEQFFGPGTRLTVL.

This clone was picked up one time. V and J are TRBV18 and TRBJ1-3; D is perhaps TRBD1 (6 bases). This CDR3 contains 14 residues. V dropped 2 bases and J dropped 4 bases, with 9 bases sitting between them. CDR1 and CDR2 from the germline V gene are KGHSH and LQKENI. The CDR3: CASSPGGRGNTIYF. CDR3 sequence (DNA): TGTGCCAGCTCACCAGGGGGCCGGGGAAACACCATATATTTT.

This chain links TRBV19 with TRBJ1-5; D is uncertain. This CDR3 is built from 15 residues. CDR1 and CDR2 from the germline V gene are LNHDA and SQIVND (reference sequence). Trimming took off 2 bases at V and 0 bases at J, with 8 bases between the two ends. The CDR3: CASSISGYSNQPQHF. The CDR3 bases are TGTGCCAGTAGTATATCAGGCTATAGCAATCAGCCCCAGCATTTT.

CDR3 DNA sequence: TGTGCCAGCAGCTTGGTTACAGGCCTCCTCTCCTACGAGCAGTACTTC. As protein: CASSLVTGLLSYEQYF. The J gene is TRBJ2-7, the V gene TRBV5-4, with TRBD1 as a possible D gene (5 bases). Trimming removed 0 bases from V and 0 bases from J, with 13 bases in between. The germline V gene has CDR1 SGHNT and CDR2 YYREEE (reference sequence). This CDR3 is built from 16 residues.

J is TRBJ2-7 and V is TRBV9; 8 positions agree with TRBD1. The CDR3 contains 14 residues. V shed 3 bases and J 3 bases; nucleotides not matched to a gene: 5. Germline V gene sequence: CDR1 SGDLS, CDR2 YYNGEE. The CDR3 DNA is TGTGCCAGCAGCGCCGGGACAGGCATCTACGAGCAGTACTTC. Protein product: CASSAGTGIYEQYF. The full variable domain, in which reference TRBV9 and TRBJ2-7 provide the parts outside the CDR3, is DSGVTQTPKHLITATGQRVTLRCSPRSGDLSVYWYQQSLDQGLQFLIQYYNGEERAKGNILERFSAQQFPDLHSELNLSSLELGDSALYFCASSAGTGIYEQYFGPGTRLTVT.

The chain is built from TRBV28 and TRBJ2-2; TRBD1 aligns across 11 bases. There are 18 residues in the CDR3. The V gene's germline CDR1 is MDHEN and CDR2 SYDVKM. V dropped 0 bases and J dropped 5; count of bases not matched to a gene: 8. The CDR3 nucleotides read TGTGCCAGCAGTTTATGGGGACAGGGGGTAGTCAAAACCGGGGAGCTGTTTTTT. It is translated as CASSLWGQGVVKTGELFF.

The J gene is TRBJ1-4, the V gene TRBV29-1; 7 nucleotides agree with TRBD1. Trimming took 6 bases from V and 5 from J; bases not matched to a gene: 9. Per the germline V gene, CDR1 is SQVTM and CDR2 is ANQGSEA. The CDR3 length is 14 residues. The CDR3 bases are TGCAGCGTGAGGGAGGACAGGAACAATGAAAAACTGTTTTTT. Translation: CSVREDRNNEKLFF.

The V call is TRBV7-2, the J call TRBJ2-7; TRBD2 might be the D (6 bases). V was cut by 3 bases and J by 6 bases, with 9 bases left in between. CDR3 length equals 12 residues. The germline CDR1 and CDR2 sequences are SGHTA and FQGNSA. The CDR3 nucleotides read TGTGCCAGCAGCTTCGGGAGCGCCGAGCAGTACTTC. Its protein product is CASSFGSAEQYF.

This chain uses TRBV6-6 with TRBJ2-2, with 13 bases that match TRBD2. This CDR3 is 15 amino acids long. CDR1 and CDR2 (germline): MNHNY, SVGAGI (reference sequence). V was clipped by 5 bases and J by 6 bases; unmatched bases: 3. The CDR3 sequence: CASSKLAGGSGELFF. The CDR3 region has the DNA TGTGCCAGCAGTAAACTAGCGGGAGGGTCCGGGGAGCTGTTTTTT.

V is TRBV28 and J is TRBJ2-7; 7 nucleotides match TRBD1. The J segment lost 1 base and the V segment lost 2 bases, leaving 8 bases of the junction unmatched. This CDR3 has 16 residues. Germline V lookup: CDR1 MDHEN, CDR2 SYDVKM. For the CDR3, the DNA is TGTGCCAGCAGTTTAACGTTGGGACAGCCATCCTACGAGCAGTACTTC. As protein: CASSLTLGQPSYEQYF.